This T cell receptor (beta chain) appears in the sequencing data of a study of blood T cell repertoires in COVID-19. Source study methods: How many nucleated cells were present was estimated from reference gene primer amplification. Sequencing used immunoSEQ multiplex PCR; TCRdb keeps in-frame clones, though not all of them. From that table come the V and J calls and clone size; the DNA was used to work out D and trimming. This sample has approximately 90,000 clones, with roughly 85% found just once. Germline values: CDR1 SNHLY, CDR2 FYNNEI. V dropped 6 bases and J dropped 4 bases, with 15 bases sitting between them. This CDR3 has 14 amino acids.

The chain is built from TRBV2 and TRBJ1-2; D may be TRBD1 (6 bases). Sequenced: peripheral blood. The TCR comes from a man at least 80 years old with acute or convalescent COVID-19. This chain's CDR3 is CASSKSDRSYGYTF. CDR3 nucleotides: TGTGCCAGCAGCAAATCCGACAGGAGCTATGGCTACACCTTC.